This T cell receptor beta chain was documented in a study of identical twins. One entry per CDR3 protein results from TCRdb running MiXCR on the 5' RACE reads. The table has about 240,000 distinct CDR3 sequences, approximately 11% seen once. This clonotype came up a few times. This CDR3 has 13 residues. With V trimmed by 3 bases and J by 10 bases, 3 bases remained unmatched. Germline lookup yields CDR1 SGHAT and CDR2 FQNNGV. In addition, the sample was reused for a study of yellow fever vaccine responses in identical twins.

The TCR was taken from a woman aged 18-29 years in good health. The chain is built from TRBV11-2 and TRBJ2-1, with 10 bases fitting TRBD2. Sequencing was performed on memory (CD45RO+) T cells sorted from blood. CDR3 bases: TGTGCCAGCAGCTTTCTAGCGGGAGACGAGCAGTTCTTC. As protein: CASSFLAGDEQFF.